Below, 28 T cell receptor beta chains from the same sample are listed, as sequenced in a study of blood T cell repertoires in COVID-19. The assay was immunoSEQ multiplex PCR, and TCRdb's table has in-frame clones only and misses some. This sample has about 300,000 clones, with roughly nine tenths found just once. Sequencing input: peripheral blood. These receptors originate from a woman aged 25 to 39 with COVID-19, enrolled during active disease.

The rearrangement uses TRBV7-9 and TRBJ2-3, with 11 positions matching TRBD2. After removal of 4 bases from V and 1 base from J, the junction contained 7 bases not matched to a gene. This CDR3 comprises 17 residues. CDR1 is SEHNR and CDR2 is FQNEAQ in the germline V gene (reference sequence). The CDR3 region is CASSSRGGLAGTDTQYF. CDR3 bases: TGTGCCAGCAGCTCCCGGGGGGGACTAGCGGGCACAGATACGCAGTATTTT.

This chain joins TRBV5-1 and TRBJ2-1; tentative D call: TRBD1 (6 bases). The germline V and J ends were trimmed by 0 bases and 4 bases, with 11 bases remaining between them. The CDR3 covers 15 residues. CDR1 and CDR2 (germline): SGHRS, YFSETQ. CDR3 region: CASSLAAGVYNEQFF. The CDR3 nucleotides are TGCGCCAGCAGCTTGGCTGCAGGGGTATACAATGAGCAGTTCTTC.

The chain links TRBV25-1 to TRBJ2-5; TRBD1 matches at 11 bases. Germline assignment: CDR1 MGHDK and CDR2 SYGVNS. This CDR3 spans 15 amino acids. Losses at the gene ends were 1 base for V and 6 bases for J; bases not matched to a gene: 4. In nucleotides, the CDR3 is TGTGCCAGCAGTGAATTAGGACAGGGGGCGAAGACCCAGTACTTC. This sequence encodes CASSELGQGAKTQYF.

This chain joins TRBV19 and TRBJ2-3; TRBD2 is a possible D gene (6 bases). Trimming left V 3 bases short and J 2 bases short, with 12 bases between. Germline-derived CDR1 and CDR2 are LNHDA and SQIVND (reference sequence). CDR3 length equals 15 residues. Here the CDR3 reads CASSMSDYPTDTQYF. CDR3 in DNA: TGTGCCAGTAGTATGTCGGACTACCCCACAGATACGCAGTATTTT.

V usage is TRBV5-4 and J usage is TRBJ1-1, with 7 nucleotides matching TRBD1. Germline V gene data show CDR1 as SGHNT and CDR2 as YYREEE (reference sequence). V shed 4 bases and J 5 bases; nucleotides not matched to a gene: 8. The length of the CDR3 is 14 residues. CDR3 region: CASSRRQGGTEAFF. CDR3 nucleotides: TGTGCCAGCAGCAGGCGACAGGGCGGAACTGAAGCTTTCTTT.

The chain combines TRBV5-6 with TRBJ2-7; D possibly corresponds to TRBD2 (5 bases). Trimming left V 1 base short and J 7 bases short, with 15 bases between. The CDR3 contains 14 residues. Germline V gives CDR1 SGHDT, CDR2 YYEEEE. This chain's CDR3 is CASSLPSDIAEQYV. The CDR3 DNA reads TGTGCCAGCAGCTTGCCATCAGATATAGCGGAGCAGTACGTC.

This clone occurred once. The chain uses TRBV7-9 and TRBJ2-7; D gene unclear. The germline V gene encodes CDR1 SEHNR and CDR2 FQNEAQ (reference sequence). Trimming took 1 base from V and 6 from J, leaving 7 bases between them. The CDR3 has 12 residues. CDR3 loop: CASSLEPSEQYF. In DNA form, the CDR3 reads TGTGCCAGCAGCTTAGAACCGAGCGAGCAGTACTTC.

Of note for this clone: In this CDR3 the conserved last residue, phenylalanine or tryptophan, is missing, so a read error is likely. The limits of the CDR3 on the DNA are not certain, so only TCRdb's listed CDR3 is given. V and J are TRBV5-4 and TRBJ2-7; the table's D call TRBD2 went unverified against the DNA. Germline lookup yields CDR1 SGHNT and CDR2 YYREEE (reference sequence). The CDR3 adds up to 15 amino acids, both ends counted. CDR3 protein: CASNRPGLAGIWGRG.

This clone was seen only once. The gene calls are TRBV28 and TRBJ2-7; 8 bases align to TRBD2. V was pared by 5 bases and J by 2 bases, with 8 bases of the junction left unmatched. Germline loops: CDR1 MDHEN, CDR2 SYDVKM. The CDR3 length is 15 residues. The CDR3 reads CASSRELRGAYEQYV. The CDR3 DNA reads TGTGCCAGCAGTAGGGAACTGCGGGGGGCCTACGAGCAGTACGTC.

The chain couples TRBV5-1 to TRBJ1-1; TRBD1 might be the D (6 bases). With 4 bases removed from V and 2 bases from J, the gap between germline ends came to 15 bases. The CDR3 contains 15 residues. Per the germline V gene, CDR1 is SGHRS and CDR2 is YFSETQ. Here the CDR3 DNA reads TGCGCCAGCAGCCTCTACACCGGGACAAACACTGAAGCTTTCTTT. This gives the protein CASSLYTGTNTEAFF.

This clone was picked up one time. V usage is TRBV11-3 and J usage is TRBJ1-6; D unclear. Deletions cut 2 bases from V and 6 bases from J, with 11 bases between. The CDR3 is made up of 15 amino acids. The germline CDR1 and CDR2 sequences are SGHNT and YENEEA. This chain's CDR3 is CASSLRRGFNSPLHF. For the CDR3, the DNA is TGTGCCAGCAGCTTACGCCGGGGATTTAATTCACCCCTCCACTTT.

V usage is TRBV3-1 (or the pseudogene TRBV3-2) and J usage is TRBJ2-2; D remains unclear. Germline V gene data show CDR1 as LGHDT and CDR2 as YNNKEL (reference sequence). V dropped 1 base and J dropped 6 bases, with 15 bases sitting between them. The CDR3 has 16 amino acids. The CDR3 here is CASSQGGLYVAGELFF. DNA for the CDR3: TGTGCCAGCAGCCAAGGAGGTCTCTACGTGGCCGGGGAGCTGTTTTTT.

This clone was seen once. The chain combines TRBV6-5 with TRBJ2-7; D remains unclear. The CDR3 covers 13 residues. Trimming took off 5 bases at V and 6 bases at J, with 14 bases between the two ends. CDR1 and CDR2 from the germline V gene are MNHEY and SVGAGI. The CDR3 loop is CASSPPARSEQYF. In DNA, the CDR3 is TGTGCCAGCAGTCCGCCTGCCCGTAGCGAGCAGTACTTC.

V gene TRBV2 combines with J gene TRBJ1-2; D call uncertain. CDR1 and CDR2 from the germline V gene are SNHLY and FYNNEI. The CDR3 is 15 residues long. Trimming stripped 3 bases from V and 7 bases from J, with 18 bases between. CDR3: CASSESRSMFGGYTF. As DNA, the CDR3 is TGTGCCAGCAGTGAGAGTAGATCCATGTTTGGTGGCTACACCTTC. The full variable domain, in which reference TRBV2 and TRBJ1-2 provide the parts outside the CDR3, is EPEVTQTPSHQVTQMGQEVILRCVPISNHLYFYWYRQILGQKVEFLVSFYNNEISEKSEIFDDQFSVERPDGSNFTLKIRSTKLEDSAMYFCASSESRSMFGGYTFGSGTRLTVV.

The gene calls are TRBV7-8 and TRBJ1-1; D is unclear. The germline V and J ends were trimmed by 7 bases and 5 bases, with 17 bases remaining between them. Germline V gene lookup returns CDR1 SGHVS and CDR2 FQNEAQ. This CDR3 comprises 14 residues. This chain's CDR3 is CASTYRAGRTEAFF. CDR3 nucleotide sequence: TGTGCCAGCACCTACCGCGCCGGGAGAACTGAAGCTTTCTTT. The whole variable domain, remainder taken from reference TRBV7-8 and TRBJ1-1, is GAGVSQSPRYKVAKRGQDVALRCDPISGHVSLFWYQQALGQGPEFLTYFQNEAQLDKSGLPSDRFFAERPEGSVSTLKIQRTQQEDSAVYLCASTYRAGRTEAFFGQGTRLTVV.

This clone was observed a single time. The same CDR3 can be traced to other DNA sequences in this sample. The V call is TRBV2, the J call TRBJ2-5; 7 bases are shared with TRBD2. This CDR3 has 11 amino acids. Per germline, CDR1 SNHLY and CDR2 FYNNEI. V lost 8 bases, J lost 3 bases, and 0 bases stayed unmatched. The CDR3: CASGGEETQYF. CDR3 coding DNA: TGTGCCAGCGGGGGGGAAGAGACCCAGTACTTC.

V is TRBV7-9 and J is TRBJ2-4, with 10 bases that match TRBD2. Germline CDR1 and CDR2: SEHNR and FQNEAQ (reference sequence). The CDR3 covers 14 residues. V was clipped by 4 bases and J by 7 bases; unmatched bases: 4. The CDR3 nucleotides are TGTGCCAGCAGCTATACTAGCGGGGTTAACATTCAGTACTTC. Its translation is CASSYTSGVNIQYF.

The CDR3 nucleotides are TGTGCCAGCAGCTTAGCCAGGGGCAGAATGATGACTGAAGCTTTCTTT. It specifies CASSLARGRMMTEAFF. The chain recombines TRBV7-2 with TRBJ1-1; weak D call: TRBD1 (6 bases). The CDR3 consists of 16 residues. The V end lost 0 bases, the J end lost 5 bases, and 16 bases lay between the germline ends. Germline CDR1 is SGHTA and CDR2 is FQGNSA. Supplemented by reference TRBV7-2 and TRBJ1-1, the full variable domain reads GAGVSQSPSNKVTEKGKDVELRCDPISGHTALYWYRQSLGQGLEFLIYFQGNSAPDKSGLPSDRFSAERTGGSVSTLTIQRTQQEDSAVYLCASSLARGRMMTEAFFGQGTRLTVV.

The chain has TRBV2 and TRBJ1-1; a possible D gene is TRBD1 (5 bases). This CDR3 is built from 14 residues. Per germline, CDR1 SNHLY and CDR2 FYNNEI. The V end lost 2 bases, the J end lost 4 bases, and 11 bases lay between the germline ends. CDR3 loop: CASSEPQGPTEAFF. The CDR3 DNA is TGTGCCAGCAGTGAACCCCAGGGCCCCACTGAAGCTTTCTTT.

A few counts support this clone. This chain links TRBV11-1 with TRBJ1-5; D is perhaps TRBD1 (6 bases). This CDR3 comprises 11 residues. V was pared by 8 bases and J by 11 bases, with 13 bases between. Germline CDR1 reads SGHAT; CDR2 reads FQDESV (reference sequence). The CDR3 loop is CASLGGRTQHF. In DNA, the CDR3 is TGTGCCAGCCTAGGGGGACGGACCCAGCATTTT.

V and J are TRBV7-6 and TRBJ2-1; no firm D call. The V and J ends lost 2 bases and 0 bases respectively, with 14 bases between them. The CDR3 is 17 residues long. Germline assignment: CDR1 SGHVS and CDR2 FNYEAQ. The CDR3 here is CASSLYAPIDSYNEQFF. The CDR3 bases are TGTGCCAGCAGCTTATACGCGCCTATCGACTCCTACAATGAGCAGTTCTTC.

The V call is TRBV7-9, the J call TRBJ1-1, with TRBD1 as a possible D gene (5 bases). Germline V lookup: CDR1 SEHNR, CDR2 FQNEAQ (reference sequence). Trimming removed 5 bases from V and 6 bases from J, with 13 bases in between. The CDR3 sequence is 13 residues long. CDR3 nucleotides: TGTGCCAGCAGCCACGGGGGTTTTGCTGAAGCTTTCTTT. It is translated as CASSHGGFAEAFF.

The J gene is TRBJ2-7, the V gene TRBV4-1; 11 bases map to TRBD1. V trimming: 4 bases; J trimming: 4 bases; junction bases outside the gene matches: 9. CDR1 is MGHRA and CDR2 is YSYEKL in the germline V gene. This CDR3 has 16 amino acids. The CDR3 DNA sequence: TGCGCCAGCAGCCCTTCTCCTGGACAGGGGGCTTACGAGCAGTACTTC. Translating gives CASSPSPGQGAYEQYF.

This sequence joins TRBV13 and TRBJ1-1; 9 bases match TRBD1. This CDR3 is built from 15 residues. Losses at the gene ends were 6 bases for V and 3 bases for J; bases not matched to a gene: 8. Germline CDR1 is PRHDT and CDR2 is FYEKMQ (reference sequence). The CDR3 region has the DNA TGTGCCAGCAGTCGGCTCGGACAGGGGCACACTGAAGCTTTCTTT. Residues: CASSRLGQGHTEAFF.

This chain connects TRBV3-1 (or the pseudogene TRBV3-2) to TRBJ2-3, with a weak D call TRBD2 (5 bases). V dropped 5 bases and J dropped 5 bases, with 8 bases sitting between them. The CDR3 extends over 12 amino acids. CDR1 is LGHDT and CDR2 is YNNKEL in the germline V gene (reference sequence). The CDR3 bases are TGTGCCAGCAGCGGGGAGAGAGATACGCAGTATTTT. As protein: CASSGERDTQYF.

The chain links TRBV6-5 to TRBJ2-3, with 7 bases lining up with TRBD1. Trimming took 0 bases from V and 5 from J; bases not matched to a gene: 8. Germline loops: CDR1 MNHEY, CDR2 SVGAGI. The CDR3 runs to 16 residues. The CDR3 is CASSYSFQGVGDTQYF. The CDR3 DNA follows: TGTGCCAGCAGTTACTCATTTCAGGGGGTTGGAGATACGCAGTATTTT.

The chain links TRBV10-2 to TRBJ2-7; D is possibly TRBD2 (6 bases). The V gene lost 0 bases and the J gene lost 6 bases, with 9 bases spanning the gap. CDR1 is WSHSY and CDR2 is SAAADI in the germline V gene. This CDR3 comprises 13 residues. CDR3 region: CASSESPGGEQYV. The CDR3 bases are TGCGCCAGCAGTGAGTCCCCCGGGGGCGAGCAGTACGTC.

V usage is TRBV6-1 and J usage is TRBJ2-5; maybe TRBD2 (5 bases). CDR3 length: 15 residues. V was shortened by 3 bases and J by 5 bases, with 16 bases between the two germline ends. The germline V gene has CDR1 MNHNS and CDR2 SASEGT. Here the CDR3 DNA reads TGTGCCAGCAGTGAGTTCACCGGAGGTGGGGAGACCCAGTACTTC. It is translated as CASSEFTGGGETQYF.